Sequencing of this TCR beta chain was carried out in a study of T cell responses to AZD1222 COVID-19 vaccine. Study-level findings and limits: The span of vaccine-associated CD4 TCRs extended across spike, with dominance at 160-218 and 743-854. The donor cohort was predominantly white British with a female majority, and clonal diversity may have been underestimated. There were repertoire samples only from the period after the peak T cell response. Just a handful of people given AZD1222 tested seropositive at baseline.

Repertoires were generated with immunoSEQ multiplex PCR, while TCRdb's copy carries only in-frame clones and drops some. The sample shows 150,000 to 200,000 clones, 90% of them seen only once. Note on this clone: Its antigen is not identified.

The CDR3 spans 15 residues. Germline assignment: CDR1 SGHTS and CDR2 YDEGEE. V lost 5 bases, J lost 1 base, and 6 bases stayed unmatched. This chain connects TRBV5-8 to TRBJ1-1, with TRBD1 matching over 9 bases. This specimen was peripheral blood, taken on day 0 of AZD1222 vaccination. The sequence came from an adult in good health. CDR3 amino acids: CASRLDRGANTEAFF. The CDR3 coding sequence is TGTGCCAGCAGGCTTGACAGGGGGGCGAACACTGAAGCTTTCTTT.